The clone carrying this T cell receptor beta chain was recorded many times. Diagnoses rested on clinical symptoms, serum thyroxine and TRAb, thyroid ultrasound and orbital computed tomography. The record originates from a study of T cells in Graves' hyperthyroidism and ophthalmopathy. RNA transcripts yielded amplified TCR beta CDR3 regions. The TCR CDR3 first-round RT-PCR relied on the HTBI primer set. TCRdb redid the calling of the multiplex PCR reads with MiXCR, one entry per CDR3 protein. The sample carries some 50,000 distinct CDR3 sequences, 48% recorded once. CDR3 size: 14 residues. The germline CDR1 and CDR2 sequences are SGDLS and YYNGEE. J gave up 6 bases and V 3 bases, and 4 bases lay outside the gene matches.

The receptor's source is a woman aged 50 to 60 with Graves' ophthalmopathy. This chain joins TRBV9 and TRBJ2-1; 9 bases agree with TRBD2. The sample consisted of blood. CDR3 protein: CASSGQLAGNEQFF. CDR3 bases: TGTGCCAGCAGCGGACAACTAGCGGGCAATGAGCAGTTCTTC.